What follows are 8 T cell receptor beta chains derived from one specimen sequenced in a study of blood T cell repertoires in COVID-19. TCRdb's copy holds only in-frame clones and misses some; the assay was immunoSEQ multiplex PCR. The repertoire holds about 400,000 clones, with 70% to 90% as singletons. Sequencing used peripheral blood. The receptors were sampled from a man between 40 and 49 years old with acute or convalescent COVID-19.

The chain combines TRBV2 with TRBJ2-3, with 8 bases identical to TRBD2. There are 17 residues in the CDR3. V dropped 6 bases and J dropped 0; count of bases not matched to a gene: 11. Germline V gene sequence: CDR1 SNHLY, CDR2 FYNNEI. The CDR3 spells CASRKSLTSGSTDTQYF. The CDR3, as DNA: TGTGCCAGCAGGAAGAGCCTCACTAGCGGTAGCACAGATACGCAGTATTTT.

In this sample, this clone turned up once. This sequence joins TRBV23-1 and TRBJ1-1; D ambiguous. TRBV23-1 is placed among ORFs of uncertain function. The V gene lost 0 bases and the J gene lost 6 bases, with 17 bases spanning the gap. The CDR3 has 16 residues. The CDR3 coding sequence is TGCGCCAGCAGTCAATCCGGCGGGGAGGAAACGCCTGAAGCTTTCTTT. The encoded protein is CASSQSGGEETPEAFF.

The chain is built from TRBV10-3 and TRBJ1-6, with a tentative D call TRBD1 (5 bases). Germline V CDR1 and CDR2: ENHRY, SYGVKD. Between the trimmed V and J ends, which lost 6 bases and 0 bases, there was a span of 15 bases. The CDR3 is made up of 17 amino acids. The CDR3 DNA reads as TGTGCCATCAGCCCGAACAGGAGTAGCTCCTATAATTCACCCCTCCACTTT. Its translation: CAISPNRSSSYNSPLHF.

The J gene is TRBJ2-1, the V gene TRBV9; 7 nucleotides match TRBD1. V was clipped by 0 bases and J by 5 bases; unmatched bases: 5. Germline CDR1 is SGDLS and CDR2 is YYNGEE. CDR3 length equals 15 residues. The CDR3: CASSVGKGADNEQFF. For the CDR3, the DNA is TGTGCCAGCAGCGTAGGTAAGGGGGCGGACAATGAGCAGTTCTTC.

The chain has TRBV29-1 and TRBJ2-1; TRBD2 aligns across 10 bases. The length of the CDR3 is 16 residues. V dropped 7 bases and J dropped 7; count of bases not matched to a gene: 16. From germline, CDR1 is SQVTM and CDR2 ANQGSEA. CDR3 nucleotide sequence: TGCAGCGCCGAAAACCCCAATGGACTAGCGGAGAATGAGCAGTTCTTC. As protein: CSAENPNGLAENEQFF.

A few counts support this clone. The chain employs TRBV20-1 and TRBJ1-6; D is uncertain. Germline V lookup: CDR1 DFQATT, CDR2 SNEGSKA (reference sequence). The CDR3 consists of 13 residues. V was pared by 3 bases and J by 7 bases, with 10 bases between. The CDR3, as DNA: TGCAGTGCTAGTTACGGTACCAATTCACCCCTCCACTTT. Residues: CSASYGTNSPLHF.

The chain is built from TRBV30 and TRBJ2-6; 7 positions match TRBD1. The ends lost 2 bases at V and 1 base at J; junction bases unmatched: 5. The CDR3 covers 16 residues. The germline CDR1 and CDR2 sequences are GTSNPN and SVGIG (reference sequence). CDR3 amino acids: CAWSLRDRSGANVLTF. CDR3 nucleotides: TGTGCCTGGAGTCTCCGGGACAGATCTGGGGCCAACGTCCTGACTTTC.

This sequence joins TRBV19 and TRBJ1-5; no firm D call. Germline CDR1 reads LNHDA; CDR2 reads SQIVND (reference sequence). This CDR3 is 13 amino acids long. The V and J ends lost 9 bases and 3 bases respectively, with 12 bases between them. The CDR3 is CASGSQVNQPQHF. The CDR3 bases are TGTGCCAGCGGCTCGCAGGTCAATCAGCCCCAGCATTTT.